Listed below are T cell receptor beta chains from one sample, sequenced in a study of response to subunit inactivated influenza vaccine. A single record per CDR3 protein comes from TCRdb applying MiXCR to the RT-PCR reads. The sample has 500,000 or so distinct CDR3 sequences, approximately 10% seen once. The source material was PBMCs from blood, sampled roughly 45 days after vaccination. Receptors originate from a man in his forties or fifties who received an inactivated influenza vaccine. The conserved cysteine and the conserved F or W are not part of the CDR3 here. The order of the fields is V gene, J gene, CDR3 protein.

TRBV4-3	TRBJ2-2	ASSQGTWGTGDTGELF
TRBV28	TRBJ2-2	ARDRGWSTGELF
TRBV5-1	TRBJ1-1	ASSLDWGWDTEAF
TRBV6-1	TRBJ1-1	ASLPPPDRVGNTEAF
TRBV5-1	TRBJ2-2	ASSSPTPNTGELF
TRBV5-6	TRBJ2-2	ASSLGGGLNTGELF
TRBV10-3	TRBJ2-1	AISGQHNEQF
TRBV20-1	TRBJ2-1	SAPLAGEVGQF
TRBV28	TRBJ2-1	ASRRESSYNEQF
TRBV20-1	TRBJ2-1	SAWVWGSYNEQF